Detailed here is one T cell receptor (beta chain). CDR3 length: 14 amino acids. The germline gives CDR1 ENHRY, CDR2 SYGVKD. Deletions cut 4 bases from V and 2 bases from J, with 6 bases between. The data derive from a study of OX40 agonist ivuxolimab in advanced cancers. Overall study context: While on treatment, patients had intravenous ivuxolimab at 0.01 to 10 mg/kg every 2 weeks.

Generated by immunoSEQ multiplex PCR, the TCRdb table keeps only in-frame clones and is missing some. The table shows roughly 76,000 clones, with around 87% occurring only once. The origin of this receptor is an adult with an advanced solid tumor such as melanoma, head and neck, liver or kidney cancer. This sample comprised CD4+ or CD8+ T cells sorted from blood, obtained in a trial of the OX40 agonist ivuxolimab. The rearrangement links TRBV10-3 to TRBJ1-6; D gene unclear. The CDR3 DNA sequence: TGTGCCATCAGTGCTGGGGCCTATAATTCACCCCTCCACTTT. This sequence encodes CAISAGAYNSPLHF.